The clone carrying this T cell receptor beta chain was recorded many times. This entry is derived from a study of T-cell reconstitution after alpha-beta-depleted transplantation in children. TCRbeta library preparation incorporated unique molecular identifiers. MiXCR, applied by TCRdb to the PCR reads, yields one record per CDR3 protein. This sample has over 400,000 distinct CDR3 sequences, with roughly an eighth found just once. The CDR3 spans 13 residues. Germline CDR1 and CDR2: DFQATT and SNEGSKA (reference sequence). V lost 5 bases and J lost 8, with 15 bases in between. The TCR originated in a human donor who donated a stem cell graft to a child with combined immunodeficiency. The rearrangement joins TRBV20-1 to TRBJ1-4; a possible D gene is TRBD1 (5 bases). The sample in question was PBMCs from the stem cell graft donor, obtained from the stem cell graft. In DNA form, the CDR3 reads TGCAGTGCTTTTCAGGGAGGCGGGGAAAAACTGTTTTTT. Translation gives CSAFQGGGEKLFF.